A selection of T cell receptor beta chains follows, all from one sample in a study of beta chain features in type 1 diabetes. The table came from immunoSEQ multiplex PCR; TCRdb's copy has only in-frame clones and leaves some out. The sample yields tens of thousands of clones, around 50% seen once. The sequenced sample was Tregs from blood. Receptor source: a woman aged 40 to 50 with type 1 diabetes. CDR3s include the opening cysteine and the closing phenylalanine or tryptophan. Each record gives: V gene, D gene, J gene, clone size, CDR3 DNA, CDR3 protein. D genes are given only for firm matches. Size is omitted from some rows. Given values are once, few, many or a class for expanded clones.

V: TRBV6-5
D: -
J: TRBJ2-3
size: few
DNA: TGTGCCATCAGAGGGGATATTGATACGCAGTATTTT
CDR3: CAIRGDIDTQYF

V: TRBV5-1
D: -
J: TRBJ2-7
size: -
DNA: TGCGCCAGCAGCTTTAACTTTCCGGGACACCTCTACGAGCAGTACTTC
CDR3: CASSFNFPGHLYEQYF

V: TRBV18
D: -
J: TRBJ2-5
size: few
DNA: TGTGCCAGCTCACCACCGAGCAGCTTGGAGGAGACCCAGTACTTC
CDR3: CASSPPSSLEETQYF

V: TRBV7-9
D: TRBD2
J: TRBJ2-5
size: -
DNA: TGTGCCAGCACCCGACTAGCGGGAGTCAGAGAGACCCAGTACTTC
CDR3: CASTRLAGVRETQYF

V: TRBV15
D: -
J: TRBJ2-3
size: few
DNA: TGTGCCACCAGCAGAGATCTAGAGACCTTCACAGATACGCAGTATTTT
CDR3: CATSRDLETFTDTQYF

V: TRBV2
D: -
J: TRBJ1-5
size: -
DNA: TGTGCCAGCAGTAGGGAGGAGTATCAGCCCCAGCATTTT
CDR3: CASSREEYQPQHF

V: TRBV7-2
D: TRBD2
J: TRBJ2-5
size: -
DNA: TGTGCCAGCCGGGAGGGCTCAGAGACCCAGTACTTC
CDR3: CASREGSETQYF

V: TRBV18
D: -
J: TRBJ2-3
size: -
DNA: TGTGCCAGCTCACCCCGTCTCGGGGAATTAAGGGATACGCAGTATTTT
CDR3: CASSPRLGELRDTQYF

V: TRBV5-1
D: -
J: TRBJ2-5
size: -
DNA: TGCGCCAGCAGCTTTCTACAAGAGACCCAGTACTTC
CDR3: CASSFLQETQYF

V: TRBV7-2
D: -
J: TRBJ1-2
size: -
DNA: TGTGCCAGCACACGGGTCTCTAACTATGGCTACACCTTC
CDR3: CASTRVSNYGYTF

V: TRBV7-8
D: -
J: TRBJ2-1
size: once
DNA: TGTGCCAGCAGCTATTTAAATGAGCAGTTCTTC
CDR3: CASSYLNEQFF

V: TRBV25-1
D: TRBD2
J: TRBJ2-3
size: -
DNA: TGTGCCAGCAGTGATAGCGGGAGTAACGTTGATACGCAGTATTTT
CDR3: CASSDSGSNVDTQYF

V: TRBV5-1
D: TRBD1
J: TRBJ2-7
size: -
DNA: TGCGCCAGCAGCACCGGACAGGCTAACTCCTACGAGCAGTACTTC
CDR3: CASSTGQANSYEQYF

V: TRBV19
D: -
J: TRBJ2-7
size: -
DNA: TGTGCCAGTACCCCAGGTTTCGCCCCGACCTACGAGCAGTACTTC
CDR3: CASTPGFAPTYEQYF

V: TRBV29-1
D: TRBD1
J: TRBJ2-7
size: -
DNA: TGCAGCGTTGGGACAGGGCACGAGCAGTACTTC
CDR3: CSVGTGHEQYF

V: TRBV30
D: -
J: TRBJ1-5
size: -
DNA: TGTGCCTGGAGTGCCGAGGGCCCTTGGCCCCAGCATTTT
CDR3: CAWSAEGPWPQHF

V: TRBV5-4
D: TRBD1
J: TRBJ1-2
size: -
DNA: TGTGCCAGCAGCCGAACAGGGGCGGGGGGCTACACCTTC
CDR3: CASSRTGAGGYTF

V: TRBV5-6
D: -
J: TRBJ1-1
size: few
DNA: TGTGCCAGCAGCTTGGTAGGGGTAAAGAACACTGAAGCTTTCTTT
CDR3: CASSLVGVKNTEAFF

V: TRBV21-1
D: -
J: TRBJ2-3
size: few
DNA: TGTGCCAGCAGCACCTCAGGTGCCGGGGGCACAGATACGCAGTATTTT
CDR3: CASSTSGAGGTDTQYF

V: TRBV2
D: -
J: TRBJ1-5
size: -
DNA: TGTGCCAGCAGCGGGGGGGGGACACCCGTTAATCAGCCCCAGCATTTT
CDR3: CASSGGGTPVNQPQHF

V: TRBV2
D: TRBD2
J: TRBJ2-2
size: few
DNA: TGTGCCAGCAGTGTTATAGCGGGAGGGCCACTGATCGGGGAGCTGTTTTTT
CDR3: CASSVIAGGPLIGELFF

V: TRBV18
D: -
J: TRBJ2-3
size: -
DNA: TGTGCCAGCTCATCTTTGGAGGCGGATACGCAGTATTTT
CDR3: CASSSLEADTQYF

V: TRBV28
D: -
J: TRBJ2-2
size: once
DNA: TGTGCCAGCACTCCCGGGGGTTTGAACACCGGGGAGCTGTTTTTT
CDR3: CASTPGGLNTGELFF

V: TRBV6-5
D: -
J: TRBJ2-5
size: -
DNA: TGTGCCAGCAGTTCCCCGGGGAGCGGCCGGACCCAGTACTTC
CDR3: CASSSPGSGRTQYF

V: TRBV4-1
D: -
J: TRBJ1-2
size: few
DNA: TGCGCCAGCAGCCCTGGGACATCCTTGGGGTATGGCTACACCTTC
CDR3: CASSPGTSLGYGYTF

V: TRBV5-6
D: TRBD1
J: TRBJ2-7
size: -
DNA: TGTGCCAGCAGCTTGCCCCCGGGACAGGTCTACGAGCAGTACTTC
CDR3: CASSLPPGQVYEQYF

V: TRBV4-3
D: -
J: TRBJ1-2
size: -
DNA: TGCGCCAGCAGCCAAGATGCTCAGCGCCGCTACTATGGCTACACCTTC
CDR3: CASSQDAQRRYYGYTF

V: TRBV7-9
D: TRBD1
J: TRBJ1-5
size: -
DNA: TGTGCCAGCAGCTTAACAGGGGCGGGTCAGCCCCAGCATTTT
CDR3: CASSLTGAGQPQHF

V: TRBV4-2
D: TRBD1
J: TRBJ2-7
size: once
DNA: TGTGCCAGCAGCCAAGAAGTCGGGACAGGAGGACAAAAAACCCCCTACGAGCAGTACTTC
CDR3: CASSQEVGTGGQKTPYEQYF

V: TRBV28
D: -
J: TRBJ1-1
size: many
DNA: TGTGCCAGCAGTTTAGGACAGATGAACACTGAAGCTTTCTTT
CDR3: CASSLGQMNTEAFF

V: TRBV6-6
D: -
J: TRBJ2-6
size: -
DNA: TGTGCCAGCATTTACTACAGGTCCCCTGGGGCCAACGTCCTGACTTTC
CDR3: CASIYYRSPGANVLTF

V: TRBV5-1
D: TRBD1
J: TRBJ2-7
size: -
DNA: TGCGCCAGCAGCCTGGGGGGCGACAGGGGGAAAAACGAGCAGTACTTC
CDR3: CASSLGGDRGKNEQYF

V: TRBV7-9
D: -
J: TRBJ1-6
size: few
DNA: TGTGCCAGCAGCTTGGCGGCTGATTTTCCAGTCCACTTT
CDR3: CASSLAADFPVHF

V: TRBV5-1
D: TRBD2
J: TRBJ2-5
size: -
DNA: TGCGCCAGCAGCTCAGCGGGAGGGCTTCAAGAGACCCAGTACTTC
CDR3: CASSSAGGLQETQYF

V: TRBV2
D: -
J: TRBJ1-5
size: -
DNA: TGTGCCAGCAGCCAGGGCGGGATAATCCAGCCCCAGCATTTT
CDR3: CASSQGGIIQPQHF

V: TRBV27
D: -
J: TRBJ2-1
size: once
DNA: TGTGCCAGCAGTTTGGCGGCTTACAATGAGCAGTTCTTC
CDR3: CASSLAAYNEQFF

V: TRBV10-3
D: TRBD1
J: TRBJ2-7
size: -
DNA: TGTGCCATCAAAGGGACAGGGGAAAACTACGAGCAGTACTTC
CDR3: CAIKGTGENYEQYF

V: TRBV11-2
D: TRBD2
J: TRBJ2-3
size: few
DNA: TGTGCCAGCAGCTTACAGGCGGGGGTCACAGATACGCAGTATTTT
CDR3: CASSLQAGVTDTQYF

V: TRBV9
D: -
J: TRBJ2-3
size: -
DNA: TGTGCCAGCAGCGCGGGGCCCGGGGGAGTCGGGGGCACAGATACGCAGTATTTT
CDR3: CASSAGPGGVGGTDTQYF

V: TRBV9
D: -
J: TRBJ2-3
size: -
DNA: TGTGCCAGCAGCGGCGGGTTTTACACAGATACGCAGTATTTT
CDR3: CASSGGFYTDTQYF